This TCR beta chain is from a study of cytomegalovirus exposure and HLA in healthy donors. Study context: Assignment to the Caucasian-associated ancestry cluster applied to over 70% of the approximately 420 genotyped donors.

Primers: 60 Vbeta forward and 13 Jbeta reverse. Profiled with immunoSEQ multiplex PCR; TCRdb holds only in-frame clones, not every one. The sample records roughly 160,000 clones, about four fifths being singletons. V lost 3 bases to trimming and J lost 7 bases; unmatched junction nucleotides: 0. The CDR3 runs 12 residues. Germline CDR1 is MRHNA and CDR2 is SNTAGT. The receptor was derived from a man aged 45-65 years in good health and CMV-seropositive. The gene calls are TRBV6-4 and TRBJ2-1; TRBD1 agrees at 7 bases. Material for sequencing was PBMCs. CDR3 in amino acids: CASSEQGNEQFF. In DNA, the CDR3 is TGTGCCAGCAGTGAACAGGGGAATGAGCAGTTCTTC.